This T cell receptor beta chain appears in the sequencing data of a study of cytomegalovirus exposure and HLA in healthy donors. Amplification used 60 Vbeta primers and 13 Jbeta primers. Data came from immunoSEQ multiplex PCR; TCRdb stores just in-frame clones and leaves some out. The table records 45,000 to 65,000 clones, under 90% of them present only once. The CDR3 covers 16 residues. Trimming stripped 0 bases from V and 3 bases from J, with 9 bases between. CDR1 is MNHNS, CDR2 SASEGT, per germline. Source material: PBMCs. The gene calls are TRBV6-1 and TRBJ2-6; D perhaps matches TRBD2 (5 bases). The source is a woman under 30 in good health and CMV-seronegative. The DNA of the CDR3 is TGTGCCAGCAGTGAAGCCGGAGGAGATGGGGCCAACGTCCTGACTTTC. It encodes CASSEAGGDGANVLTF.